These 7 T cell receptor beta chains share one sample of origin, sequenced in a study of TIL therapy for anti-PD-1-resistant metastatic lung cancer. Sequencing used immunoSEQ v3. Clones were sequenced by immunoSEQ multiplex PCR, and TCRdb holds only the in-frame ones, with some missing. In the table there are about 100,000 clones, roughly 65% of which are singletons. As for time point: pre-treatment sample, taken before nivolumab and TIL therapy. Most excised metastases sampled were pleural nodules or supraclavicular lymph nodes. The sample consisted of tumor tissue, taken at baseline. Receptor source: a person aged 25-80 years with non-small cell lung cancer.

The chain carries TRBV20-1 and TRBJ2-7, with 9 bases that match TRBD1. Germline V gives CDR1 DFQATT, CDR2 SNEGSKA (reference sequence). The trim removed 5 bases at V and 6 bases at J, leaving 2 bases unmatched. CDR3 length: 11 residues. The CDR3 DNA is TGCAGTGCTGGGACAGGGCGCGAGCAGTACTTC. Translating it yields CSAGTGREQYF.

This rearrangement joins TRBV6-2 or TRBV6-3 to TRBJ2-2; D is unclear. Germline-derived CDR1 and CDR2 are MNHEY and SVGEGT. Trimming removed 4 bases at V and 2 bases at J, with 11 bases between. The CDR3 has 15 amino acids. CDR3 in amino acids: CASSWALVNTGELFF. The CDR3 DNA is TGTGCCAGCAGTTGGGCGCTAGTAAACACCGGGGAGCTGTTTTTT.

Remarks on this clone: This CDR3 is also generated by other DNA sequences in the sample. The rearrangement links TRBV5-1 to TRBJ2-5; maybe TRBD1 (7 bases). Trimming pared 2 bases from V and 5 bases from J, leaving 13 bases between. Germline V gene data show CDR1 as SGHRS and CDR2 as YFSETQ. The length of the CDR3 is 14 residues. CDR3 in DNA: TGCGCCAGCAGCTTAGGAGGGGGCGAGGAGACCCAGTACTTC. Translating it yields CASSLGGGEETQYF.

The genes are TRBV7-9 and TRBJ2-1; D is unresolved. Trimming left V 4 bases short and J 0 bases short, with 10 bases between. The length of the CDR3 is 15 residues. Germline V gene lookup returns CDR1 SEHNR and CDR2 FQNEAQ (reference sequence). In DNA form, the CDR3 reads TGTGCCAGCAGCTCTGTGGAGAGCTCCTACAATGAGCAGTTCTTC. Encoded protein: CASSSVESSYNEQFF. The full variable domain, its missing parts supplied by reference TRBV7-9 and TRBJ2-1, is DTGVSQNPRHKITKRGQNVTFRCDPISEHNRLYWYRQTLGQGPEFLTYFQNEAQLEKSRLLSDRFSAERPKGSFSTLEIQRTEQGDSAMYLCASSSVESSYNEQFFGPGTRLTVL.

The chain couples TRBV27 to TRBJ2-3; the D gene is possibly TRBD1 (6 bases). CDR3 length equals 13 residues. V dropped 7 bases and J dropped 3 bases, with 11 bases sitting between them. Germline V CDR1 and CDR2: MNHEY, SMNVEV (reference sequence). The CDR3 sequence: CASTSRGTDTQYF. CDR3 DNA: TGTGCCAGCACCTCGAGGGGGACAGATACGCAGTATTTT.

The chain is built from TRBV2 and TRBJ2-3; a weak D match, TRBD1 (6 bases). Germline values: CDR1 SNHLY, CDR2 FYNNEI. Trimming pared 3 bases from V and 2 bases from J, leaving 18 bases between. The CDR3 has 17 residues. The CDR3 DNA reads as TGTGCCAGCAGTGAGAGGGATACCAGGGGATCCACAGATACGCAGTATTTT. Translating it yields CASSERDTRGSTDTQYF. The entire variable domain, with the rest obtained from reference TRBV2 and TRBJ2-3, is as follows: EPEVTQTPSHQVTQMGQEVILRCVPISNHLYFYWYRQILGQKVEFLVSFYNNEISEKSEIFDDQFSVERPDGSNFTLKIRSTKLEDSAMYFCASSERDTRGSTDTQYFGPGTRLTVL.

This clone was found once. The chain joins TRBV6-4 to TRBJ2-3, with 7 bases lining up with TRBD2. CDR1 and CDR2 from the germline V gene are MRHNA and SNTAGT. The CDR3 contains 13 residues. J was trimmed by 5 bases and V by 6 bases; bases with no gene match: 5. The CDR3 DNA reads TGTGCCAGCAGCACGCGGGAGTTAGATACGCAGTATTTT. Translated: CASSTRELDTQYF.